These 19 T cell receptor beta chains were sequenced from one sample in a study of cytomegalovirus exposure and HLA in healthy donors. The PCR employed 60 Vbeta primers together with 13 Jbeta primers. TCRdb's table, derived via immunoSEQ multiplex PCR, lists solely in-frame clones and lacks some. The data hold about 200,000 clones, with 86% observed a single time. What was sequenced was PBMCs. These receptors were collected from a young woman in good health and CMV-seronegative.

This clone was found once. The genes are TRBV28 and TRBJ2-5; 12 positions match TRBD2. There are 15 residues in the CDR3. V shed 3 bases, J shed 5 bases, and the junction held 4 bases outside the gene matches. Per the germline V gene, CDR1 is MDHEN and CDR2 is SYDVKM. CDR3 DNA: TGTGCCAGCAGTTTTAGGCTAGCGGGGGGGGAGACCCAGTACTTC. This gives the protein CASSFRLAGGETQYF.

Only one count was recorded for this clone. In DNA form, the CDR3 reads TGTGCCAGCAGAGCCGCCGGGACAGGACCCTACGAGCAGTACTTC. Residues: CASRAAGTGPYEQYF. The chain links TRBV27 to TRBJ2-7, with 8 bases identical to TRBD1. The CDR3 is 15 amino acids. The germline V gene encodes CDR1 MNHEY and CDR2 SMNVEV (reference sequence). With 6 bases clipped from V and 2 bases from J, the junction kept 9 bases outside the gene matches.

The chain couples TRBV5-1 to TRBJ2-1; D perhaps matches TRBD2 (5 bases). V was clipped by 0 bases and J by 8 bases, with 18 bases between them. The CDR3 covers 16 residues. CDR1 and CDR2 (germline): SGHRS, YFSETQ. The CDR3 loop is CASSLVSSIVFYEQFF. Here the CDR3 DNA reads TGCGCCAGCAGCTTGGTGTCTAGCATAGTGTTCTATGAGCAGTTCTTC.

This rearrangement joins TRBV5-1 to TRBJ2-3, with TRBD2 matching over 11 bases. Germline loops: CDR1 SGHRS, CDR2 YFSETQ. V lost 6 bases to trimming and J lost 0 bases; unmatched junction nucleotides: 6. The CDR3 has 16 residues. The CDR3 loop is CASNPTSGASTDTQYF. CDR3 nucleotides: TGCGCCAGCAACCCGACTAGCGGGGCTAGCACAGATACGCAGTATTTT.

The table lists this clone with a few counts. The J gene is TRBJ2-7, the V gene TRBV7-9, with TRBD1 identical over 8 bases. Germline V gene lookup returns CDR1 SEHNR and CDR2 FQNEAQ (reference sequence). The CDR3 totals 14 residues. V was clipped by 4 bases and J by 0 bases; unmatched bases: 2. CDR3 bases: TGTGCCAGCAGCTGGGACAGGCCCTCCTACGAGCAGTACTTC. Amino acids: CASSWDRPSYEQYF.

The rearrangement uses TRBV7-8 and TRBJ1-2; D might be TRBD1 (5 bases). Between the trimmed V and J ends, which lost 1 base and 8 bases, there was a span of 14 bases. Germline-derived CDR1 and CDR2 are SGHVS and FQNEAQ. The CDR3 consists of 14 residues. The CDR3 DNA follows: TGTGCCAGCAGCTTAGAAGGGCCCGGGGGGGGCTACACCTTC. As protein: CASSLEGPGGGYTF.

There are a few counts of this clone. The J gene is TRBJ2-1, the V gene TRBV7-2, with 10 bases identical to TRBD2. CDR3 length: 15 amino acids. Germline V lookup: CDR1 SGHTA, CDR2 FQGNSA. Trimming cost V 6 bases and J 12 bases; bases outside gene matches: 14. The DNA of the CDR3 is TGTGCCAGCAGACTTCCGGGACTAGCGTGGGAAGGGCAGTTCTTC. Its translation: CASRLPGLAWEGQFF.

This sequence joins TRBV11-3 and TRBJ2-1; possible D gene TRBD2, 5 bases. CDR1 and CDR2 (germline): SGHNT, YENEEA. CDR3 size: 14 residues. Deletions cut 4 bases from V and 5 bases from J, with 12 bases between. The DNA of the CDR3 is TGTGCCAGCAGCTCGGGTCCGACTAACAATGAGCAGTTCTTC. It translates to CASSSGPTNNEQFF.

A few counts support this clone. The V gene is TRBV15, the J gene TRBJ1-2; TRBD1 matches at 7 bases. Germline CDR1 is LNHNV and CDR2 is YYDKDF (reference sequence). V lost 2 bases, J lost 3 bases, and 3 bases stayed unmatched. The length of the CDR3 is 14 residues. The CDR3 reads CATSRRTGDYGYTF. CDR3 coding DNA: TGTGCCACCAGCAGACGGACAGGCGACTATGGCTACACCTTC.

CDR3 loop: CASSIRPGQGLYEQYF. The CDR3, as DNA: TGTGCCAGTAGTATCCGGCCGGGACAGGGACTATACGAGCAGTACTTC. The J gene is TRBJ2-7, the V gene TRBV19; 9 bases align to TRBD1. Germline loops: CDR1 LNHDA, CDR2 SQIVND (reference sequence). The CDR3 covers 16 residues. V trimming: 3 bases; J trimming: 4 bases; junction bases outside the gene matches: 10.

As for this clone: The junction shows a germline mismatch at one end, possibly a read error. The rearrangement links TRBV5-4 to TRBJ2-7; perhaps TRBD1 as D (5 bases). The CDR3 is 13 amino acids. Germline values: CDR1 SGHNT, CDR2 YYREEE (reference sequence). Here the CDR3 DNA reads TGTGCCAGCAGCTTGGGGCAGGGCTACGAGCGGTACTTC. Amino acids: CASSLGQGYERYF.

The DNA for the CDR3 is TGTGCCAGCAGCTCCCTAGCGAGAGAGACCCAGTACTTC. Translated, it gives CASSSLARETQYF. V is TRBV11-2 and J is TRBJ2-5, with D maybe TRBD2 (6 bases). Trimming left V 4 bases short and J 4 bases short, with 10 bases between. The CDR3 loop spans 13 amino acids. Germline assignment: CDR1 SGHAT and CDR2 FQNNGV.

J is TRBJ2-5 and V is TRBV7-9; TRBD2 matches 9 bases. Per the germline V gene, CDR1 is SEHNR and CDR2 is FQNEAQ (reference sequence). V shed 5 bases and J 3 bases; nucleotides not matched to a gene: 16. This CDR3 region has 18 residues. The CDR3 bases are TGTGCCAGCAGCCGAGGGACTTTAAGGGGACTAGCAAAAGAGACCCAGTACTTC. This gives the protein CASSRGTLRGLAKETQYF.

The J gene is TRBJ1-2, the V gene TRBV5-4; D is unresolved. This CDR3 has 14 residues. V was trimmed by 7 bases and J by 4 bases, leaving 17 bases between them. The germline gives CDR1 SGHNT, CDR2 YYREEE (reference sequence). The DNA for the CDR3 is TGTGCCAGCGGGAGGCAGCCACCGGGCTATGGCTACACCTTC. It specifies CASGRQPPGYGYTF.

The J gene is TRBJ2-7, the V gene TRBV11-2; a possible D gene is TRBD2 (6 bases). Per the germline V gene, CDR1 is SGHAT and CDR2 is FQNNGV. Trimming left V 5 bases short and J 6 bases short, with 17 bases between. This CDR3 comprises 14 residues. The CDR3 region is CASSHWGERGEQYF. The CDR3 DNA follows: TGTGCCAGCAGCCACTGGGGGGAGCGCGGCGAGCAGTACTTC.

The chain recombines TRBV6-5 with TRBJ2-1, with a weak D call TRBD2 (6 bases). Germline-derived CDR1 and CDR2 are MNHEY and SVGAGI. Trimming cost V 5 bases and J 4 bases, with 12 bases left between them. The CDR3 runs to 14 residues. CDR3 amino acids: CASSRRDFYNEQFF. The DNA of the CDR3 is TGTGCCAGCAGTAGAAGGGACTTTTACAATGAGCAGTTCTTC.

The V call is TRBV7-8, the J call TRBJ1-2; 7 positions match TRBD1. The CDR3 extends over 13 amino acids. Germline V CDR1 and CDR2: SGHVS, FQNEAQ. V was pared by 5 bases and J by 2 bases, with 2 bases of the junction left unmatched. CDR3 residues: CASSLGQNYGYTF. In DNA, the CDR3 is TGTGCCAGCAGCCTGGGACAGAACTATGGCTACACCTTC. Complete variable domain (other parts from reference TRBV7-8 and TRBJ1-2): GAGVSQSPRYKVAKRGQDVALRCDPISGHVSLFWYQQALGQGPEFLTYFQNEAQLDKSGLPSDRFFAERPEGSVSTLKIQRTQQEDSAVYLCASSLGQNYGYTFGSGTRLTVV.

This chain links TRBV19 with TRBJ1-5, with 7 bases lining up with TRBD1. Germline V gene data show CDR1 as LNHDA and CDR2 as SQIVND (reference sequence). Germline trimming cut 2 bases from V and 2 bases from J; bases unmatched to any gene: 0. The CDR3 is 14 residues long. The CDR3 sequence: CASSITGGNQPQHF. The CDR3 bases are TGTGCCAGTAGTATAACAGGGGGCAATCAGCCCCAGCATTTT.

V gene TRBV5-1 combines with J gene TRBJ2-7; TRBD1 agrees at 12 bases. The trim removed 4 bases at V and 3 bases at J, leaving 5 bases unmatched. Germline V gene sequence: CDR1 SGHRS, CDR2 YFSETQ. CDR3 size: 15 residues. CDR3 nucleotide sequence: TGCGCCAGCAGCGCGGGACAGGGGGCAGGCTACGAGCAGTACTTC. Its protein is CASSAGQGAGYEQYF.